This entry lists 8 T cell receptor beta chains sequenced from one sample in a study of early T cells in non-severe SARS-CoV-2 infection. TCRdb analysed the 5' RACE reads with MiXCR anew, one entry per CDR3 protein. This table holds around 44,000 distinct CDR3 sequences, around 6.1% found once. This specimen was whole blood, taken at baseline. These receptor sequences come from an adult who was a healthcare worker with PCR-confirmed SARS-CoV-2 infection or an uninfected control (not recorded which).

In its sample, this clonotype was seen many times. The rearrangement uses TRBV6-5 and TRBJ1-5; 7 bases map to TRBD1. V lost 5 bases to trimming and J lost 5 bases; unmatched junction nucleotides: 12. Germline V CDR1 and CDR2: MNHEY, SVGAGI. The CDR3 is made up of 16 amino acids. The CDR3 DNA follows: TGTGCCAGCAGTCGGACAGGCTCTGCATCGCATCAGCCCCAGCATTTT. Protein: CASSRTGSASHQPQHF.

The V and J genes are TRBV3-1 and TRBJ2-7; D might be TRBD1 (6 bases). The CDR3 loop spans 17 amino acids. Germline assignment: CDR1 LGHDT and CDR2 YNNKEL (reference sequence). Trimming pared 4 bases from V and 7 bases from J, leaving 26 bases between. The CDR3 DNA reads TGTGCCAGCAGCCCCCAACTGGGGGCAGGGGTTCCGAAGGAGCAGTACTTC. Translation: CASSPQLGAGVPKEQYF.

This clonotype was seen at least ten times. J is TRBJ1-1 and V is TRBV20-1, with a possible D match to TRBD1 (6 bases). Germline CDR1 DFQATT, CDR2 SNEGSKA (reference sequence). This CDR3 is 13 amino acids long. Trimming removed 3 bases from V and 5 bases from J, with 13 bases in between. CDR3 protein: CSASMDSWTEAFF. The CDR3 nucleotides read TGCAGTGCTAGCATGGACAGTTGGACTGAAGCTTTCTTT.

The gene calls are TRBV7-2 and TRBJ2-3; 13 bases map to TRBD2. Germline loops: CDR1 SGHTA, CDR2 FQGNSA. The CDR3 consists of 16 residues. With V trimmed by 5 bases and J by 6 bases, 8 bases remained unmatched. The CDR3 DNA reads as TGTGCCAGCAGCAAGTGGACTAGCGGGAGCAGGGATACGCAGTATTTT. Amino acids: CASSKWTSGSRDTQYF.

Only a few counts were recorded for this clonotype. The V and J genes are TRBV3-1 and TRBJ2-3; D call uncertain. The V gene's germline CDR1 is LGHDT and CDR2 YNNKEL (reference sequence). V was pared by 3 bases and J by 3 bases, with 7 bases between. The CDR3 sequence is 13 residues long. The CDR3 DNA reads TGTGCCAGCAGCCATCCTCAAACAGATACGCAGTATTTT. The encoded protein is CASSHPQTDTQYF.

The chain uses TRBV5-1 and TRBJ1-2; possibly TRBD1 for D (6 bases). The CDR3 consists of 14 residues. The V and J ends lost 4 bases and 7 bases respectively, with 17 bases between them. The germline CDR1 and CDR2 sequences are SGHRS and YFSETQ. CDR3 nucleotide sequence: TGCGCCAGCAGCCCACCGTCAGGGGCGGGTGGCTACACCTTC. Residues: CASSPPSGAGGYTF.

This clonotype was counted at least ten times. This chain links TRBV7-3 with TRBJ2-1, with a weak D call TRBD2 (6 bases). The CDR3 is 12 residues long. The germline gives CDR1 SGHTA, CDR2 FQGTGA. The V and J ends lost 2 bases and 8 bases respectively, with 7 bases between them. Written as DNA, the CDR3 is TGTGCCAGCAGCTTATCGGGGGATGAGCAGTTCTTC. It is translated as CASSLSGDEQFF.

This clonotype has a count of ten or more. V usage is TRBV5-8 and J usage is TRBJ1-4; D ambiguous. V shed 4 bases and J shed 3 bases, with 13 bases lying between them. The CDR3 runs to 15 residues. Germline V gene sequence: CDR1 SGHTS, CDR2 YDEGEE. Here the CDR3 DNA reads TGTGCCAGCAGCACCCCGCGAAAACCTAATGAAAAACTGTTTTTT. Its protein is CASSTPRKPNEKLFF.